A selection of T cell receptor beta chains follows, all from one sample in a study of T cells in Graves' hyperthyroidism and ophthalmopathy. TCRdb re-called the multiplex PCR reads through MiXCR, storing one row per CDR3 protein. The table shows roughly 280,000 distinct CDR3 sequences, with approximately 21% occurring only once. Sequenced input: blood. The receptors originated from a man aged 25-40 years with Graves' ophthalmopathy. Both conserved end residues are part of each CDR3. Size values are once, few and many counts, or a class for expanded clones, and some rows have none.

TRBJ1-2	15	TRBV7-3	-	CASSLTGGADYGYTF
TRBJ1-1	14	TRBV15	once	CATSREAGNTEVFF
TRBJ1-2	13	TRBV29-1	-	CSVTLIGSYGYTF
TRBJ2-3	16	TRBV6-5	many	CASSYSRLAGGDTQYF
TRBJ2-2	15	TRBV6-2/TRBV6-3	-	CASSYGRVSTGELFF
TRBJ1-1	12	TRBV30	few	CAWMGRVTEAFF
TRBJ2-2	12	TRBV3-1	many	CASSNVPRELFF
TRBJ1-2	13	TRBV3-1	many	CASSERQGNGYTF
TRBJ2-7	16	TRBV9	many	CASSPSLAGPSYEQYF
TRBJ2-7	15	TRBV28	-	CAGSLRVGSTYEQYF
TRBJ2-1	16	TRBV11-1	many	CASSLGTSGRAGEQFF
TRBJ2-1	13	TRBV7-9	-	CATSGVSYNEQFF
TRBJ1-2	13	TRBV28	few	CASSSPPTGSYTF
TRBJ2-7	14	TRBV5-5	many	CASSLIQATYEQYF
TRBJ2-3	16	TRBV28	many	CASSRRGQGRADTQYF
TRBJ1-5	15	TRBV6-5	-	CASSYSTGGNQPQHF
TRBJ2-1	14	TRBV19	-	CASSIDSLQLEQFF
TRBJ1-3	13	TRBV12-3/TRBV12-4	few	CASSPASGNTIYF
TRBJ2-7	13	TRBV12-3/TRBV12-4	-	CASIGTGAYEQYF
TRBJ2-5	14	TRBV29-1	few	CSVRTSGSSETQYF
TRBJ1-3	14	TRBV19	few	CASRDRGTGNTIYF
TRBJ2-1	15	TRBV11-3	few	CASSLRDRGYNEQFF
TRBJ2-1	17	TRBV10-3	many	CAIGALSAGGSYNEQFF
TRBJ2-3	16	TRBV7-9	-	CASSLLAGGGLDTQYF
TRBJ1-4	14	TRBV28	many	CASSSPRQGMKLFF
TRBJ1-1	13	TRBV2	-	CASSSRWGYEAFF
TRBJ2-3	15	TRBV5-5	few	CASSLEGYGTDTQYF
TRBJ2-7	16	TRBV3-1	many	CASSYEPNLALYEQYF
TRBJ1-1	13	TRBV20-1	many	CSATRVRNTEAFF
TRBJ2-7	13	TRBV20-1	-	CSASGTSTYEQYF
TRBJ1-5	16	TRBV4-1	few	CASSQDLGQVGQPQHF
TRBJ2-7	16	TRBV24-1	few	CATSAAGTSGIHEQYF
TRBJ1-6	15	TRBV11-3	-	CASSSTQARYSPLHF
TRBJ2-5	13	TRBV5-1	-	CASSQPTGETQYF
TRBJ2-1	18	TRBV6-1	-	CASSEARLGLAGDNEQFF
TRBJ2-7	12	TRBV30	many	CAWRKDIYEQYF
TRBJ1-5	17	TRBV6-2/TRBV6-3	-	CASSYPYRGPPNQPQHF
TRBJ1-5	16	TRBV5-1	-	CASSLGQPNSNQPQHF
TRBJ2-2	13	TRBV2	many	CASKAETTGELFF
TRBJ1-5	15	TRBV2	few	CASSDASGGNQPQHF
TRBJ2-1	15	TRBV2	-	CASSDGTSVVDEQFF
TRBJ2-3	13	TRBV7-8	few	CATETSGTDTQYF
TRBJ2-2	13	TRBV7-2	many	CASSLFSPGELFF
TRBJ2-2	15	TRBV5-6	many	CASSLGALNTGELFF
TRBJ2-5	14	TRBV18	many	CASSPPEGWETQYF
TRBJ1-1	14	TRBV7-8	-	CASSLGRIQPEAFF
TRBJ1-5	15	TRBV20-1	-	CSARDLWSRNQPQHF
TRBJ1-1	16	TRBV5-1	-	CASSLVTGGVGTEAFF
TRBJ2-7	14	TRBV29-1	-	CSVDTGTYAHEQYF
TRBJ2-3	14	TRBV7-9	-	CASSPPTRSDTQYF
TRBJ2-7	14	TRBV18	-	CASSHRDRKYEQYF
TRBJ2-7	14	TRBV7-9	-	CASSLAGLGYEQYF
TRBJ1-1	13	TRBV5-1	-	CASSFSPGLEGFF
TRBJ2-5	14	TRBV24-1	few	CATAGTSVSETQYF
TRBJ2-3	16	TRBV6-1	-	CASRPRGLEGTDTQYF
TRBJ2-4	20	TRBV12-5	once	CASGLATGTSGSEAKNIQYF
TRBJ2-1	15	TRBV20-1	once	CSARLGGGSYNEQFF